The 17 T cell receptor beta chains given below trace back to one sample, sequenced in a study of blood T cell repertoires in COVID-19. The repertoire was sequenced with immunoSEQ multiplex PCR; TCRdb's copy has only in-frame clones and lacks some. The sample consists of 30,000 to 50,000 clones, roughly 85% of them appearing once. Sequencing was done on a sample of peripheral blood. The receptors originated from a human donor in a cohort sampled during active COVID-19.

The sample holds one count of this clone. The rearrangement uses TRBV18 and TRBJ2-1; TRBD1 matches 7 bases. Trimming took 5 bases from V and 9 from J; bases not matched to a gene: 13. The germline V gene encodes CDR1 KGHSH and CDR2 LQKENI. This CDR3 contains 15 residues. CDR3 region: CASSSKNRGTGEQFF. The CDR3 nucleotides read TGTGCCAGCTCATCGAAAAACAGGGGTACCGGTGAGCAGTTCTTC.

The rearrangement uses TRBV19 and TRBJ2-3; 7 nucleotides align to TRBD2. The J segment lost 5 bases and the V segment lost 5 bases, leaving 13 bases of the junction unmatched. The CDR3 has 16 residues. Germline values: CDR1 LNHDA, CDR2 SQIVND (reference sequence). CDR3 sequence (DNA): TGTGCCAGTAGTCCTGGCTTTAGAGCGGGGAGAGATACGCAGTATTTT. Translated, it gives CASSPGFRAGRDTQYF.

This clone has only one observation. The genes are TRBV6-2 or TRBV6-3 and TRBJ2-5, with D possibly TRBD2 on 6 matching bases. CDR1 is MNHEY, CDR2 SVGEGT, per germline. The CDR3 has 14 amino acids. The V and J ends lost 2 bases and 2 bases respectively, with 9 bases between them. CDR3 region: CASSYSGGQETQYF. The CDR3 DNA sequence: TGTGCCAGCAGTTACAGTGGGGGGCAAGAGACCCAGTACTTC.

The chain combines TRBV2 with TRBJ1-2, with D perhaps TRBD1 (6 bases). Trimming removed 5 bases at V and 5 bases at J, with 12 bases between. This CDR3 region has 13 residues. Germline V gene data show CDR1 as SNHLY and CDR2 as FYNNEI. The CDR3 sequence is CASSSDSPYGYTF. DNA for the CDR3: TGTGCCAGCAGTTCGGACAGCCCTTATGGCTACACCTTC.

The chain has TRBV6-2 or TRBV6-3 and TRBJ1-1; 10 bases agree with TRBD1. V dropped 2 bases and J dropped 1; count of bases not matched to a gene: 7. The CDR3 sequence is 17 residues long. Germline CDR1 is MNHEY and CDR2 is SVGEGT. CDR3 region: CASSYETGGARNTEAFF. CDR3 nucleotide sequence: TGTGCCAGCAGTTACGAGACAGGGGGCGCGAGGAACACTGAAGCTTTCTTT.

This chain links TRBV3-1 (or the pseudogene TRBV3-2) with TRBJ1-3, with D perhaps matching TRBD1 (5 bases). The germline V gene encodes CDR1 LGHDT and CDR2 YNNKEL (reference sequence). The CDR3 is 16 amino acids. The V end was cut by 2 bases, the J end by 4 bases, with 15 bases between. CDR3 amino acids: CASSQYGGGLGNTIYF. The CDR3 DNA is TGTGCCAGCAGCCAATATGGGGGGGGTTTAGGAAACACCATATATTTT.

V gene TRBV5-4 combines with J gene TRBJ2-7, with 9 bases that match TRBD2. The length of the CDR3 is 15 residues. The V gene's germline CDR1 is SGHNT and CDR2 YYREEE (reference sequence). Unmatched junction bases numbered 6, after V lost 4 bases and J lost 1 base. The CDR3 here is CASSPTSGYSYEQYF. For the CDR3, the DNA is TGTGCCAGCAGCCCAACTAGCGGGTATTCCTACGAGCAGTACTTC.

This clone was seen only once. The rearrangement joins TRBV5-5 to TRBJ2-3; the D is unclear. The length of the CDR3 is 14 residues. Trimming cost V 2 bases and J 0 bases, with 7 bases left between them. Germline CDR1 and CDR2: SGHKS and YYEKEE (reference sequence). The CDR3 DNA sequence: TGTGCCAGCAGCTTCAGCGCGAGCACAGATACGCAGTATTTT. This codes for CASSFSASTDTQYF.

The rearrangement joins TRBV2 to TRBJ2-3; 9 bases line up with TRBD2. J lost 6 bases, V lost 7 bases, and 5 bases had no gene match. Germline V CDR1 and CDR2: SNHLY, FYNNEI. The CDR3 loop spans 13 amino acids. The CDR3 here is CASIAGGLDTQYF. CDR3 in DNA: TGTGCCAGCATCGCGGGAGGGTTGGATACGCAGTATTTT.

CDR3 nucleotides: TGTGCCACCCAGGCGGGGTTGGGCTACACCTTC. Translation gives CATQAGLGYTF. The chain links TRBV6-6 to TRBJ1-2; D gene ambiguous. Germline CDR1 reads MNHNY; CDR2 reads SVGAGI (reference sequence). CDR3 length equals 11 residues. Trimming took off 10 bases at V and 8 bases at J, with 14 bases between the two ends.

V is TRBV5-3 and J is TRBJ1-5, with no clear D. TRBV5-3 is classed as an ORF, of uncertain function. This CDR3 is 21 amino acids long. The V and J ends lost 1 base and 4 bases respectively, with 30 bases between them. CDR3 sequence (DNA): TGTGCCAGAAGCTTGAAACCAAAGCTCCCACCGTGTCAGGCGATGAATCAGCCCCAGCATTTT. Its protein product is CARSLKPKLPPCQAMNQPQHF.

CDR3 residues: CASSPPQEGKGTDTGELFF. The DNA of the CDR3 is TGTGCCAGCTCACCACCTCAGGAGGGGAAGGGAACTGACACCGGGGAGCTGTTTTTT. The chain joins TRBV18 to TRBJ2-2; possible D gene TRBD2, 6 bases. This CDR3 comprises 19 residues. V lost 0 bases, J lost 3 bases, and 20 bases lay in between. The germline V gene has CDR1 KGHSH and CDR2 LQKENI.

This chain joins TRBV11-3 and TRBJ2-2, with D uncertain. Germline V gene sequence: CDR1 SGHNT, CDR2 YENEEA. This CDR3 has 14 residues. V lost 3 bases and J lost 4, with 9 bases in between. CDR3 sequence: CASSLSSGTGELFF. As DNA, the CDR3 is TGTGCCAGCAGCTTGTCTTCAGGCACCGGGGAGCTGTTTTTT.

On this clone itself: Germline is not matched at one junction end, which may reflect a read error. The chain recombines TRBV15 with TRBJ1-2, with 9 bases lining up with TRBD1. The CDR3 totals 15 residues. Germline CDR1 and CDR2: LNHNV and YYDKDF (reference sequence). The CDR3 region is CATSRMSPGQGQTAF. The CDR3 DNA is TGTGCCACCAGCAGAATGTCACCGGGACAGGGCCAGACCGCCTTC.

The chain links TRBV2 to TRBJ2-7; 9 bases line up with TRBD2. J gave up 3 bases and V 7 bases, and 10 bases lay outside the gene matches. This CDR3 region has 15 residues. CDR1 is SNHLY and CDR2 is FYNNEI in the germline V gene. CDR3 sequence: CASNEAGGGFYEQYF. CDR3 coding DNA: TGTGCCAGCAACGAAGCGGGAGGTGGGTTCTACGAGCAGTACTTC.

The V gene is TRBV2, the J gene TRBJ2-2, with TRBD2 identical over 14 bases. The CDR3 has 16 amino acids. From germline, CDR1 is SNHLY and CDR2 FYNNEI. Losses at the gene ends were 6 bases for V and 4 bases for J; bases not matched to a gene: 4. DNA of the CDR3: TGTGCCAGCAGGGGGACTAGCGGGGGCGTCACCGGGGAGCTGTTTTTT. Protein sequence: CASRGTSGGVTGELFF.

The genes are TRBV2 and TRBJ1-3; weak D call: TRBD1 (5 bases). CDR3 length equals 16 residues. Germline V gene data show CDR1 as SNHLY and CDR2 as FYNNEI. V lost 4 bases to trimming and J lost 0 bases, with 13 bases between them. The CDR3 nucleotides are TGTGCCAGCAGTGTACTGGGACTGATCTCTGGAAACACCATATATTTT. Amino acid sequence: CASSVLGLISGNTIYF. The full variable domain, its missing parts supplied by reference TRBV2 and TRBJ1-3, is EPEVTQTPSHQVTQMGQEVILRCVPISNHLYFYWYRQILGQKVEFLVSFYNNEISEKSEIFDDQFSVERPDGSNFTLKIRSTKLEDSAMYFCASSVLGLISGNTIYFGEGSWLTVV.